The clone carrying this T cell receptor (beta chain) was seen a few times. This specimen comes from a study of blood T cell repertoires in COVID-19. Study as a whole: Specimens from acute and convalescent COVID-19 originated in the United States, Italy and Spain. PBMCs, B-cell-depleted T cells, or T cells provided the cDNA or gDNA that made up the material.

This CDR3 has 18 residues. The V and J ends lost 5 bases and 8 bases respectively, with 25 bases between them. The germline V gene encodes CDR1 SGHVS and CDR2 FNYEAQ. In the study's own analysis: Scientists estimated how many nucleated cells there were by amplifying reference gene primers. The assay was immunoSEQ multiplex PCR, and TCRdb's table has in-frame clones only and misses some. That table gives V, J and clone size, and the DNA gave D and trimming. The repertoire holds about 26,000 clones, with about 92% as singletons. This rearrangement joins TRBV7-6 to TRBJ1-6; the D gene is possibly TRBD1 (6 bases). Specimen: peripheral blood. This TCR was recovered from a human donor in a cohort sampled during active COVID-19. The CDR3 loop is CASSQSVLRGTPDSPLHF. In DNA form, the CDR3 reads TGTGCCAGCAGCCAATCCGTACTAAGGGGGACCCCCGATTCACCCCTCCACTTT.